Described below is a single TCR beta chain sequence and its context. Which antigen it targets is not known. Base qualities were left out, and no much larger clone turns up one base away. The CDR3 measures 14 amino acids from cysteine to phenylalanine. Just CDR3 DNA is preserved here, 42 bases in frame from base 1. V is cut by 4 bases and J by 3 bases, and the space between the germline ends is 13 bases. According to the germline V gene, CDR1 reads SGDLS and CDR2 reads YYNGEE. The record originates from a study of shared clonotypes between healthy human individuals (TCRdb year 2020). Concerning the study at large: A few men and two women, aged 18 to 49 years, made up the cohort. For each donor, CD4 naive and CD4 memory were each run on three plates, CD8 naive on two plates, and CD8 memory on one plate. Blood TCR repertoires of about 5 healthy adults were deeply sequenced to estimate repertoire size and the extent of clonotype sharing between individuals. Different laboratories and diverse techniques were used to prepare libraries and sequence TCR repertoires, to increase sequencing depth and limit assay-specific biases. Per donor, leukapheresis produced somewhere between about 0.9 and 9.5 billion PBMCs.

Using the deep immunoSEQ assay, TCR CDR3 regions were amplified from genomic DNA by multiplex PCR. For each cell subset, the extracted genomic DNA was distributed evenly across all wells of several immunoSEQ 96-well plates, and each plate served as one replicate. Each replicate PCR for sorted subsets received roughly 0.2 ug genomic DNA, equal to about 29,000 T cell genomes. Purified libraries were quantified with a Qubit 3.0 fluorometer, sized on a Bioanalyzer 2100, and re-quantified with the KAPA Library Quantification kit. Each immunoSEQ 96-well plate was sequenced on its own single-read 150-cycle Illumina NextSeq 550 flow cell. Per the source publication's procedure: Because only junctional sequences without quality scores were contained in the immunoSEQ output, filtering matching that applied to full-length reads could not be performed. Sequences were annotated with PyIR, a Python wrapper for IgBLAST v1.9, using IMGT germline references to assign V/J genes and CDR3. Reads were removed for weak V/J assignments (E-value above 1e-6), missing CDR3, stop codons, out-of-frame junctions, or ambiguous translated residues. V3J clonotypes were defined as sequences sharing the same inferred V gene, J gene, and CDR3 amino acid sequence. Percentage overlap between repertoires was computed as shared unique clonotypes divided by the size of the smaller repertoire. RTK rarefaction, the Chao1 estimator, and Recon v2.1 estimates of unobserved clonotypes were used to assess repertoire richness. For all TCRbeta clonotypes obtained by the gDNA method from several donors, generation probabilities were computed with OLGA. Imported from immuneACCESS, the table was reduced by TCRdb to in-frame sequences with V and J called. These copies leave out some clones; in studies compared against another copy, an unresolved V gene accounts for under half, and the cause of the remainder is not known. The V and J calls and the clone size are those of that table, but D and trimming were determined from the DNA. This sample is represented by a few million clones; 90% to 95% of them were singletons. The biggest ten clones account for around 0.14% of the sample.

Overall study results and their limits: Even with the large sequencing depth, rarefaction of the sorted-subset datasets indicated that sequencing was incomplete. Sharing across several donors was observed for 4.5% to 6.5% of naive CD4, 3.5% of naive CD8, about 2.5% of memory CD4, and around 0.42% of memory CD8 clonotypes. Based on pairwise subsampling, the degree of clonotype sharing among donors was expected to be affected by sequencing depth. Because the study included only a small number of donors, the genetic and exposure-history diversity represented was limited. Only blood was sampled, and tissue TCR repertoires likely differ from those in blood. Estimated clonotype richness was generally larger for naive than for memory subsets. Clonotypes shared by all four sorted-subset donors showed higher generation probabilities than non-shared clonotypes.

Healthy HIV-negative adults with no recently reported acute infections or vaccinations were included as donors. All donors were Caucasian adults living in Nashville, Tennessee, USA. CD4+ T cells were enriched by magnetic negative selection, after which naive cells were positively selected on CD45RA and the negative fraction was taken as the memory subset. After blood collection by leukapheresis, PBMCs were isolated using Ficoll-Histopaque density gradient centrifugation and then cryopreserved in the vapor phase of liquid nitrogen. Analytical flow cytometry was used to check the purity and quantity of each magnetically sorted T cell population. Genomic DNA was isolated from each sorted fraction and quantified by UV absorbance on a Nanodrop 2000c.

Sequencing was done on a sample of naive CD4+ T cells sorted from blood. The sample's cell subset or site label is to be understood as: CD45RA+ positively selected. The source is a man between 18 and 29 years old in good health. The rearrangement combines TRBV9 with TRBJ1-1; the D gene cannot be resolved reliably. CDR3 protein: CASSPLLRDTEAFF. In nucleotide form, the sequence is TGTGCCAGCAGCCCCCTGCTGCGAGACACTGAAGCTTTCTTT.